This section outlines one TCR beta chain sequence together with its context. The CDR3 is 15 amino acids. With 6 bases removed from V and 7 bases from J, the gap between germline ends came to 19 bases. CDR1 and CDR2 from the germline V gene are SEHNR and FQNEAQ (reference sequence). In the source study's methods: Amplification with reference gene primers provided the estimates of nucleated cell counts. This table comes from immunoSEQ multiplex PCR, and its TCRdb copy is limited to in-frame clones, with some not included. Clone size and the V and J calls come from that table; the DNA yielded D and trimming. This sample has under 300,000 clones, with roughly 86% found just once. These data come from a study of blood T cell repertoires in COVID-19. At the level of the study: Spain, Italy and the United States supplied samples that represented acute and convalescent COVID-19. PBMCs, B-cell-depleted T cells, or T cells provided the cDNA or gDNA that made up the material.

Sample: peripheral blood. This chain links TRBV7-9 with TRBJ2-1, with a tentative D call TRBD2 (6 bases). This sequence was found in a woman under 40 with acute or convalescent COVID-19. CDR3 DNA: TGTGCCAGCAGTATAGTCGGGAGTGGAGCGAATGAGCAGTTCTTC. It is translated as CASSIVGSGANEQFF. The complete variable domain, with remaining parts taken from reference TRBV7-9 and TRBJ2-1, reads DTGVSQNPRHKITKRGQNVTFRCDPISEHNRLYWYRQTLGQGPEFLTYFQNEAQLEKSRLLSDRFSAERPKGSFSTLEIQRTEQGDSAMYLCASSIVGSGANEQFFGPGTRLTVL.